The 20 T cell receptor beta chains presented below share a single source sample, sequenced in a study of CD8 T cells in ankylosing spondylitis. TCRdb reanalysed the 5' RACE reads using MiXCR and keeps one entry per CDR3 protein. The table lists about 240,000 distinct CDR3 sequences, approximately 12% of them singletons. The sample consisted of blood, either unsorted or a sorted T cell fraction (not recorded which). The receptors stem from a male donor with ankylosing spondylitis or in good health (not recorded which).

The chain links TRBV5-1 to TRBJ2-7; possible D gene TRBD2, 6 bases. This CDR3 contains 15 residues. The V gene's germline CDR1 is SGHRS and CDR2 YFSETQ. The V end lost 4 bases, the J end lost 0 bases, and 14 bases lay between the germline ends. DNA for the CDR3: TGCGCCAGCAGCGGCCGGGACTCAAGCTCCTACGAGCAGTACTTC. Residues: CASSGRDSSSYEQYF.

This clonotype has at least ten counts. The chain uses TRBV20-1 and TRBJ2-7, with D unclear. CDR3 length equals 13 residues. Germline V gene sequence: CDR1 DFQATT, CDR2 SNEGSKA (reference sequence). The V and J ends lost 3 bases and 2 bases respectively, with 11 bases between them. CDR3 sequence (DNA): TGCAGTGCTAGCTCGGGCGGAACCTACGAGCAGTACTTC. Translation gives CSASSGGTYEQYF.

The chain combines TRBV11-1 with TRBJ2-7, with 8 bases aligning to TRBD1. There are 15 residues in the CDR3. With V trimmed by 5 bases and J by 1 base, 7 bases remained unmatched. In germline, CDR1 is SGHAT, CDR2 FQDESV (reference sequence). As DNA, the CDR3 is TGTGCCAGCAGCCCTGCCGGGACAGGTTCCTACGAGCAGTACTTC. As protein: CASSPAGTGSYEQYF.

This clonotype showed up many times. The rearrangement joins TRBV12-3 or TRBV12-4 to TRBJ1-5; maybe TRBD1 (5 bases). The CDR3 covers 15 residues. Trimming left V 4 bases short and J 2 bases short, with 12 bases between. This CDR3 reads CASSSGSRGNQPQHF. The DNA for the CDR3 is TGTGCCAGCAGTTCAGGGAGCCGGGGCAATCAGCCCCAGCATTTT.

This clonotype has at least ten counts. The rearrangement links TRBV20-1 to TRBJ2-7; 11 bases are a match to TRBD1. The junction had 6 bases not matched to a gene; V was cut back by 5 bases and J by 3 bases. Germline V gene sequence: CDR1 DFQATT, CDR2 SNEGSKA (reference sequence). CDR3 length: 14 amino acids. The CDR3 region is CSAAGTGGFYEQYF. The CDR3 bases are TGCAGTGCTGCCGGGACAGGGGGTTTCTACGAGCAGTACTTC.

In its sample, this clonotype was seen many times. The rearrangement uses TRBV28 and TRBJ2-1, with TRBD2 matching over 8 bases. J lost 10 bases, V lost 7 bases, and 12 bases had no gene match. Germline CDR1 and CDR2: MDHEN and SYDVKM. The length of the CDR3 is 14 residues. Here the CDR3 reads CASIITSGAGEQFF. CDR3 nucleotides: TGTGCCAGCATTATTACTAGCGGTGCAGGGGAGCAGTTCTTC.

This clonotype was seen many times. The CDR3: CASSPGGASGYTF. The CDR3 coding sequence is TGTGCCAGCAGCCCCGGGGGGGCCTCTGGCTACACCTTC. J is TRBJ1-2 and V is TRBV12-3 or TRBV12-4; D might be TRBD1 (6 bases). The CDR3 spans 13 residues. V dropped 6 bases and J dropped 7 bases, with 15 bases sitting between them.

The V gene is TRBV28, the J gene TRBJ2-4; TRBD2 aligns across 8 bases. This CDR3 is built from 14 residues. Germline loops: CDR1 MDHEN, CDR2 SYDVKM. Trimming at V came to 6 bases and at J to 6 bases, leaving 7 bases not matched to a gene. The CDR3 reads CASRPGGVANIQYF. The DNA for the CDR3 is TGTGCCAGCAGGCCCGGGGGGGTAGCAAACATTCAGTACTTC.

This clonotype is a singleton in its sample. V usage is TRBV5-1 and J usage is TRBJ2-1, with TRBD2 matching 14 bases. CDR1 is SGHRS and CDR2 is YFSETQ in the germline V gene. The CDR3 has 16 amino acids. V was pared by 4 bases and J by 9 bases, with 9 bases of the junction left unmatched. The CDR3: CASSTSTSGGASEQFF. The CDR3 nucleotides are TGCGCCAGCAGCACCTCGACTAGCGGGGGGGCGAGTGAGCAGTTCTTC.

This clonotype has at least ten counts. The genes are TRBV12-3 or TRBV12-4 and TRBJ2-3; D remains unclear. This CDR3 has 14 residues. Trimming cost V 5 bases and J 6 bases, with 15 bases left between them. The CDR3: CASSPSGEKDTQYF. The CDR3 DNA reads TGTGCCAGCAGTCCCTCAGGTGAGAAGGATACGCAGTATTTT.

In its sample, this clonotype was seen many times. The chain joins TRBV20-1 to TRBJ1-6; D is possibly TRBD1 (5 bases). CDR1 is DFQATT, CDR2 SNEGSKA, per germline (reference sequence). CDR3 length: 16 amino acids. V lost 3 bases, J lost 1 base, and 13 bases lay in between. The CDR3 spells CSARGPQTSYNSPLHF. In DNA, the CDR3 is TGCAGTGCTAGGGGACCACAGACATCCTATAATTCACCCCTCCACTTT.

CDR3 in amino acids: CASSEDPLRNEQFF. The CDR3 nucleotides read TGCGCCAGCAGCGAGGACCCCCTACGCAATGAGCAGTTCTTC. V and J are TRBV5-1 and TRBJ2-1; D remains unclear. Trimming shortened V by 4 bases and J by 6 bases, and 14 bases separated the two germline ends. The germline V gene has CDR1 SGHRS and CDR2 YFSETQ. The CDR3 consists of 14 residues. The full variable domain, with the rest looked up from reference TRBV5-1 and TRBJ2-1, is KAGVTQTPRYLIKTRGQQVTLSCSPISGHRSVSWYQQTPGQGLQFLFEYFSETQRNKGNFPGRFSGRQFSNSRSEMNVSTLELGDSALYLCASSEDPLRNEQFFGPGTRLTVL.

This clonotype was recorded many times. The chain is built from TRBV7-2 and TRBJ2-7; D possibly uses TRBD1 or TRBD2 (5 bases each). V was shortened by 1 base and J by 1 base, with 8 bases between the two germline ends. CDR3 length: 14 amino acids. The germline CDR1 and CDR2 sequences are SGHTA and FQGNSA. The CDR3 coding sequence is TGTGCCAGCAGCTTAGGAGGGGCATCCTACGAGCAGTACTTC. Encoded protein: CASSLGGASYEQYF.

This clonotype was seen at least ten times. J is TRBJ2-3 and V is TRBV10-2; either TRBD1 or TRBD2 may supply D (5 bases each). The V end lost 9 bases, the J end lost 0 bases, and 16 bases lay between the germline ends. The CDR3 contains 15 residues. Germline assignment: CDR1 WSHSY and CDR2 SAAADI. The CDR3 DNA reads TGCGCCAGTCAAATGAGGGGACCTAGCACAGATACGCAGTATTTT. Protein sequence: CASQMRGPSTDTQYF.

This clonotype has at least ten counts. The CDR3 here is CASSLRGGEQFF. The CDR3 DNA reads TGCGCCAGCAGCCTTCGGGGGGGTGAGCAGTTCTTC. V gene TRBV5-1 combines with J gene TRBJ2-1, with TRBD2 matching over 8 bases. Germline V gene data show CDR1 as SGHRS and CDR2 as YFSETQ. This CDR3 is 12 amino acids long. The V and J ends lost 4 bases and 9 bases, in that order; junction bases with no gene match: 3.

This clonotype occurred a few times. Because the CDR3's place on the DNA is in doubt, the DNA is left out and the CDR3 is given as listed by TCRdb. The chain carries TRBV6-5 and TRBJ2-7. Per germline, CDR1 MNHEY and CDR2 SVGAGI. The CDR3 sequence runs 11 residues, both termini included. The CDR3 here is CASSSSDEQYF.

Turning to this clonotype: A clone one base away is much larger, so this may be a read error. V gene TRBV5-6 combines with J gene TRBJ2-3, with 8 bases matching TRBD1. Germline V CDR1 and CDR2: SGHDT, YYEEEE. CDR3 length: 13 residues. The CDR3 nucleotides read TGTGCCAACAGCTTGGACAGGGAGGATACGCAGTATTTT. Translated, it gives CANSLDREDTQYF.

This clonotype was counted between two and nine times. V is TRBV5-1 and J is TRBJ1-1; TRBD1 might be the D (6 bases). The V gene's germline CDR1 is SGHRS and CDR2 YFSETQ. The CDR3 is 12 amino acids. V was pared by 0 bases and J by 6 bases, with 6 bases between. Here the CDR3 DNA reads TGCGCCAGCAGCTTGGAGGGGGCTGAAGCTTTCTTT. As protein: CASSLEGAEAFF.

The chain uses TRBV11-2 and TRBJ1-2; a weak D match, TRBD1 (5 bases). The CDR3 consists of 16 residues. Between the trimmed V and J ends, which lost 5 bases and 0 bases, there was a span of 16 bases. CDR1 SGHAT and CDR2 FQNNGV come from the germline V gene. CDR3 amino acids: CASSLLQGKANYGYTF. The DNA of the CDR3 is TGTGCCAGCAGCCTTCTCCAGGGCAAAGCTAACTATGGCTACACCTTC.

This clonotype was seen many times. V is TRBV5-1 and J is TRBJ2-1; 8 bases are a match to TRBD2. Germline CDR1 is SGHRS and CDR2 is YFSETQ. The CDR3 covers 16 residues. V was pared by 4 bases and J by 5 bases, with 11 bases of the junction left unmatched. The CDR3, as DNA: TGCGCCAGCAGCACCACTCTAGCGGGTCTTAACAATGAGCAGTTCTTC. This gives the protein CASSTTLAGLNNEQFF. The whole variable domain, filled in from reference TRBV5-1 and TRBJ2-1, reads KAGVTQTPRYLIKTRGQQVTLSCSPISGHRSVSWYQQTPGQGLQFLFEYFSETQRNKGNFPGRFSGRQFSNSRSEMNVSTLELGDSALYLCASSTTLAGLNNEQFFGPGTRLTVL.